These 10 T cell receptor beta chains were sequenced from one sample in a study of blood T cell repertoires in COVID-19. Clones were read by immunoSEQ multiplex PCR, and TCRdb kept only the in-frame ones, dropping some. Of 180,000 or so clones in the sample, 86% were seen once. Sequenced input: peripheral blood. The receptors here all came from a man aged 65-85 years with acute or convalescent COVID-19.

The chain joins TRBV5-1 to TRBJ2-5; TRBD2 aligns across 8 bases. Trimming cost V 0 bases and J 4 bases; bases outside gene matches: 5. CDR3 length: 15 residues. CDR1 and CDR2 from the germline V gene are SGHRS and YFSETQ. The CDR3 loop reads CASSLAGRGGETQYF. CDR3 DNA sequence: TGCGCCAGCAGCTTGGCCGGGAGGGGAGGAGAGACCCAGTACTTC.

This clone has only one observation. This chain connects TRBV6-5 to TRBJ2-3; D gene ambiguous. This CDR3 is 15 amino acids long. Germline V gives CDR1 MNHEY, CDR2 SVGAGI. V was pared by 2 bases and J by 0 bases, with 9 bases between. The CDR3 region is CASSYHGGSTDTQYF. The CDR3 bases are TGTGCCAGCAGTTACCACGGCGGTAGCACAGATACGCAGTATTTT.

This clone was seen more than once but under ten times. This CDR3 reads CASSHPWGDEQFF. CDR3 bases: TGTGCCAGCAGCCACCCCTGGGGGGATGAGCAGTTCTTC. This chain uses TRBV7-8 with TRBJ2-1; perhaps TRBD2 as D (6 bases). This CDR3 comprises 13 residues. The V end was cut by 5 bases, the J end by 8 bases, with 13 bases between. Germline V gives CDR1 SGHVS, CDR2 FQNEAQ.

The chain couples TRBV29-1 to TRBJ1-1; unclear D gene. Trimming took off 2 bases at V and 1 base at J, with 8 bases between the two ends. Germline V gene lookup returns CDR1 SQVTM and CDR2 ANQGSEA. The CDR3 spans 13 residues. The chain's CDR3 is CSVEPFGNTEAFF. In nucleotides, the CDR3 is TGCAGCGTTGAACCCTTCGGGAACACTGAAGCTTTCTTT.

There are a few counts of this clone. V is TRBV5-1 and J is TRBJ1-3; D is undetermined. V lost 4 bases and J 0 bases, leaving 17 bases between the germline ends. There are 17 residues in the CDR3. Germline V gene lookup returns CDR1 SGHRS and CDR2 YFSETQ. CDR3 nucleotide sequence: TGCGCCAGCAGCCCCGGACTGACGCCCTACTCTGGAAACACCATATATTTT. Protein: CASSPGLTPYSGNTIYF.

The CDR3 DNA sequence: TGTGCCAGCAGTCCTGATGACAGTCGCGAGCAGTACTTC. It translates to CASSPDDSREQYF. J is TRBJ2-7 and V is TRBV27; tentative D call: TRBD1 (5 bases). This CDR3 is built from 13 residues. Trimming removed 5 bases at V and 6 bases at J, with 14 bases between. Looked up from germline, CDR1 is MNHEY and CDR2 is SMNVEV (reference sequence).

The CDR3 nucleotides read TGCGCCAGCAGCCAAGATGGGACAGGGGGCTTAGAGCAGTACTTC. Its translation is CASSQDGTGGLEQYF. The chain recombines TRBV4-3 with TRBJ2-7; 12 nucleotides line up with TRBD1. Germline CDR1 LGHNA, CDR2 YSLEER. Trimming at V came to 0 bases and at J to 7 bases, leaving 4 bases not matched to a gene. This CDR3 is built from 15 residues.

This clone showed up just a few times. The J gene is TRBJ2-3, the V gene TRBV5-1, with D uncertain. The germline V gene has CDR1 SGHRS and CDR2 YFSETQ. V shed 0 bases and J shed 5 bases, with 10 bases lying between them. The CDR3 extends over 14 amino acids. In DNA, the CDR3 is TGCGCCAGCAGCTTGGACGCAAATAGAGATACGCAGTATTTT. Protein product: CASSLDANRDTQYF.

The chain is built from TRBV10-3 and TRBJ2-7; perhaps TRBD2 as D (7 bases). V gave up 4 bases and J gave up 3 bases, with 19 bases separating them. CDR3 length equals 16 residues. Germline values: CDR1 ENHRY, CDR2 SYGVKD. CDR3 nucleotide sequence: TGTGCCATCAGTGTGGTGGGGGGGCGTAGTAACTACGAGCAGTACTTC. Its translation: CAISVVGGRSNYEQYF.

With regard to this clone: This same CDR3 is encoded by further DNA sequences in the sample. The V gene is TRBV3-1 (or the pseudogene TRBV3-2), the J gene TRBJ2-5, with 13 bases aligning to TRBD2. Germline assignment: CDR1 LGHDT and CDR2 YNNKEL (reference sequence). This CDR3 is built from 16 residues. The V segment lost 2 bases and the J segment 5 bases; nucleotides outside the gene matches: 5. The CDR3 DNA reads as TGTGCCAGCAGCCAAACTAGCGGGAGGGCCTGGGAGACCCAGTACTTC. Encoded protein: CASSQTSGRAWETQYF.